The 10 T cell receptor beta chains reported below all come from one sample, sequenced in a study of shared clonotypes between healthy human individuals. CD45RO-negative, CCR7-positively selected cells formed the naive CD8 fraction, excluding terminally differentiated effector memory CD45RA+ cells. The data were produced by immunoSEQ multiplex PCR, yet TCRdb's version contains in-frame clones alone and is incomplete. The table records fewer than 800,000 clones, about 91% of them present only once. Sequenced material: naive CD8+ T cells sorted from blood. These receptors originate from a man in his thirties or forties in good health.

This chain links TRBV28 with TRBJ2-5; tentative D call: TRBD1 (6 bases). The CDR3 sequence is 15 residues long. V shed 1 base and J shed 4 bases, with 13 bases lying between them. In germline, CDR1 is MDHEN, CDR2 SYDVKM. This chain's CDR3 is CASSLLGAPRETQYF. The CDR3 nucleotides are TGTGCCAGCAGTTTATTGGGGGCCCCCCGAGAGACCCAGTACTTC. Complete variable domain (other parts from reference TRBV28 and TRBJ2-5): DVKVTQSSRYLVKRTGEKVFLECVQDMDHENMFWYRQDPGLGLRLIYFSYDVKMKEKGDIPEGYSVSREKKERFSLILESASTNQTSMYLCASSLLGAPRETQYFGPGTRLLVL.

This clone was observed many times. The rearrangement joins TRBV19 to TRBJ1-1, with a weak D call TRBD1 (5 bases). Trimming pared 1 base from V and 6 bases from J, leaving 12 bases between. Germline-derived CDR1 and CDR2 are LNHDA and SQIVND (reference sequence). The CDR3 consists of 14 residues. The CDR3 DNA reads TGTGCCAGTAGTATAGGAGGGCGGGGGTCTGAAGCTTTCTTT. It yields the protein CASSIGGRGSEAFF.

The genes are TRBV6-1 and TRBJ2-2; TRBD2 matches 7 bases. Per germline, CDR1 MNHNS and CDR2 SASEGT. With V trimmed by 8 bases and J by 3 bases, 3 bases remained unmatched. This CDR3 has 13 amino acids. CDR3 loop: CASLLADTGELFF. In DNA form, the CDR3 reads TGTGCCAGCCTTCTAGCGGACACCGGGGAGCTGTTTTTT.

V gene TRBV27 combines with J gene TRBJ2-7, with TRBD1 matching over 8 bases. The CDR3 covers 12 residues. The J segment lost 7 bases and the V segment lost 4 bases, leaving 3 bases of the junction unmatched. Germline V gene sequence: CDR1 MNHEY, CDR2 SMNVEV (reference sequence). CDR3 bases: TGTGCCAGCAGTTCAACAGGGGGAGAGCAGTACTTC. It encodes CASSSTGGEQYF.

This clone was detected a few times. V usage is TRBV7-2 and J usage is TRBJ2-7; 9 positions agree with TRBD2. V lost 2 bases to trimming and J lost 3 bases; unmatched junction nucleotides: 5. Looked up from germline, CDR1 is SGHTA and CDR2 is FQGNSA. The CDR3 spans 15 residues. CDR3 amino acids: CASSLSGTSRYEQYF. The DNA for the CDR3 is TGTGCCAGCAGCTTATCCGGGACTAGCCGCTACGAGCAGTACTTC.

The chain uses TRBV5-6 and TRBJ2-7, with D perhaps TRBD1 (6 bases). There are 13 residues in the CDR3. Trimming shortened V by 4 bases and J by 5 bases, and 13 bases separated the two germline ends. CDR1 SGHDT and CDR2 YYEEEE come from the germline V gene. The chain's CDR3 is CASSPAGAHEQYF. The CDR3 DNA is TGTGCCAGCAGCCCTGCAGGGGCCCACGAGCAGTACTTC.

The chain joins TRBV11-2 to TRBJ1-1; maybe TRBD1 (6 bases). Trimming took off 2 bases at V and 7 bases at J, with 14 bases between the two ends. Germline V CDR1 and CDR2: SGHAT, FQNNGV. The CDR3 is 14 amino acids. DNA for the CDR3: TGTGCCAGCAGCTTATTTCAGGGGAGGGATGAAGCTTTCTTT. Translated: CASSLFQGRDEAFF.

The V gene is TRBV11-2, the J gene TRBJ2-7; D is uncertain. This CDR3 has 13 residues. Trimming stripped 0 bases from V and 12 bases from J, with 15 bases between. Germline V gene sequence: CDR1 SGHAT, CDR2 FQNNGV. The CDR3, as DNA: TGTGCCAGCAGCTTAGATCTAAGGACCTCAGCGTACTTC. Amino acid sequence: CASSLDLRTSAYF.

The CDR3 DNA reads as TGTGCCAGCAGTTTACTAGGGACAGGCCTTAACTATGGCTACACCTTC. This gives the protein CASSLLGTGLNYGYTF. This chain connects TRBV28 to TRBJ1-2, with 8 bases matching TRBD1. CDR3 length equals 16 residues. Germline CDR1 MDHEN, CDR2 SYDVKM. With 2 bases clipped from V and 1 base from J, the junction kept 6 bases outside the gene matches.

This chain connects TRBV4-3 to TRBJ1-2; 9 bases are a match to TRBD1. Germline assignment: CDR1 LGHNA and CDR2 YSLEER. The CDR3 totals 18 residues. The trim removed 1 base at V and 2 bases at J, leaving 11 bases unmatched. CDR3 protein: CASSQVNTGTGTNYGYTF. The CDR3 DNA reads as TGCGCCAGCAGCCAAGTGAATACCGGGACAGGGACCAACTATGGCTACACCTTC.